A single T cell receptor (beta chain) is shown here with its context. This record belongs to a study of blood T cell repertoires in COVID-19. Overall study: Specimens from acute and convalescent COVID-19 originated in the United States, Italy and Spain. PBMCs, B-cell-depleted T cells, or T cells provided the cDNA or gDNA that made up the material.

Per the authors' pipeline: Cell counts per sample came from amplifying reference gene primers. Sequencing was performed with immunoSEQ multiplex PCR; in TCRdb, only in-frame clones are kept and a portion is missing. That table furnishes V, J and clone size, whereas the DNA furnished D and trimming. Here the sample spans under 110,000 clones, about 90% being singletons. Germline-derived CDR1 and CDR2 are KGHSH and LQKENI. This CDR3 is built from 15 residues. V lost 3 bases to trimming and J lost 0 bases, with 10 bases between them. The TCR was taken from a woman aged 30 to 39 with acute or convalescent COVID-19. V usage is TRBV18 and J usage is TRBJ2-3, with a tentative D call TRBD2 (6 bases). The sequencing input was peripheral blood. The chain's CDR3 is CASSPAGTSTDTQYF. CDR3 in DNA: TGTGCCAGCTCACCGGCCGGGACTAGCACAGATACGCAGTATTTT.